Shown below are 15 T cell receptor beta chains from a single sample sequenced in a study of T cell responses to AZD1222 COVID-19 vaccine. TCRdb keeps only in-frame clones here, not all; method: immunoSEQ multiplex PCR. The sample lists tens of thousands of clones; 75% to 90% were seen once. This specimen was peripheral blood, taken on day 0 of AZD1222 vaccination. These receptors came from an adult in good health.

DNA for the CDR3: TGTGCCACCAGCAGTAGTCCGGGACAGGGTTACGAGCAGTACTTC. Translation: CATSSSPGQGYEQYF. The chain is built from TRBV15 and TRBJ2-7; TRBD1 matches at 9 bases. V shed 3 bases, J shed 4 bases, and the junction held 7 bases outside the gene matches. The CDR3 consists of 15 residues. The germline V gene encodes CDR1 LNHNV and CDR2 YYDKDF (reference sequence). Supplemented by reference TRBV15 and TRBJ2-7, the full variable domain reads DAMVIQNPRYQVTQFGKPVTLSCSQTLNHNVMYWYQQKSSQAPKLLFHYYDKDFNNEADTPDNFQSRRPNTSFCFLDIRSPGLGDTAMYLCATSSSPGQGYEQYFGPGTRLTVT.

The chain employs TRBV9 and TRBJ2-1; TRBD2 matches at 13 bases. Germline CDR1 SGDLS, CDR2 YYNGEE. V dropped 0 bases and J dropped 8; count of bases not matched to a gene: 5. CDR3 size: 16 residues. The CDR3 sequence: CASSVVGTSGIDEQFF. The DNA of the CDR3 is TGTGCCAGCAGCGTAGTAGGGACTAGCGGGATCGATGAGCAGTTCTTC. Using reference TRBV9 and TRBJ2-1 for the parts outside the CDR3, the full variable domain is DSGVTQTPKHLITATGQRVTLRCSPRSGDLSVYWYQQSLDQGLQFLIQYYNGEERAKGNILERFSAQQFPDLHSELNLSSLELGDSALYFCASSVVGTSGIDEQFFGPGTRLTVL.

The gene calls are TRBV4-2 and TRBJ2-5; a weak D match, TRBD2 (7 bases). CDR3 length: 15 residues. V was shortened by 0 bases and J by 5 bases, with 13 bases between the two germline ends. Germline lookup yields CDR1 LGHNA and CDR2 YNFKEQ. The DNA for the CDR3 is TGTGCCAGCAGCCAAGAGGGGACGGGGGGCGAGACCCAGTACTTC. It encodes CASSQEGTGGETQYF.

J is TRBJ1-4 and V is TRBV18, with D unresolved. Trimming left V 2 bases short and J 4 bases short, with 11 bases between. Germline V CDR1 and CDR2: KGHSH, LQKENI. The CDR3 runs to 15 residues. This chain's CDR3 is CASSPTSGLNEKLFF. The CDR3 coding sequence is TGTGCCAGCTCACCAACATCCGGCCTTAATGAAAAACTGTTTTTT.

This chain links TRBV11-2 with TRBJ2-1; TRBD2 matches at 9 bases. CDR1 SGHAT and CDR2 FQNNGV come from the germline V gene. Trimming took 3 bases from V and 9 from J; bases not matched to a gene: 21. There are 19 residues in the CDR3. The CDR3 region has the DNA TGTGCCAGCAGCTTCTACTGGGTCGGCGGGAGGGCCAATCTTAGTGAGCAGTTCTTC. Translated: CASSFYWVGGRANLSEQFF.

The chain has TRBV5-5 and TRBJ2-5; tentatively, D is TRBD2 (6 bases). Germline values: CDR1 SGHKS, CDR2 YYEKEE (reference sequence). This CDR3 has 15 amino acids. Trimming removed 4 bases from V and 2 bases from J, with 15 bases in between. The CDR3 region has the DNA TGTGCCAGCAGCCGGCGGGGTGGAGGACAAGAGACCCAGTACTTC. The encoded protein is CASSRRGGGQETQYF.

In its sample, this clone was seen once. This CDR3 is also generated by other DNA sequences in the sample. This chain connects TRBV6-5 to TRBJ1-3; no clear D. V lost 6 bases to trimming and J lost 0 bases, with 6 bases between them. Per the germline V gene, CDR1 is MNHEY and CDR2 is SVGAGI. The CDR3 totals 13 residues. CDR3 sequence (DNA): TGTGCCAGCAGGTCCAACTCTGGAAACACCATATATTTT. Protein sequence: CASRSNSGNTIYF.

The chain joins TRBV28 to TRBJ1-1, with D uncertain. There are 13 residues in the CDR3. Trimming took 4 bases from V and 1 from J, leaving 7 bases between them. CDR1 is MDHEN, CDR2 SYDVKM, per germline. Here the CDR3 DNA reads TGTGCCAGCAGTTCCGGGTCGAACACTGAAGCTTTCTTT. It translates to CASSSGSNTEAFF.

The V call is TRBV6-6, the J call TRBJ2-1; the D gene could be TRBD1 or TRBD2 (5 bases each). This CDR3 is built from 16 residues. Germline V CDR1 and CDR2: MNHNY, SVGAGI (reference sequence). The V end lost 5 bases, the J end lost 1 base, and 15 bases lay between the germline ends. CDR3 residues: CASSAITRGSYNEQFF. CDR3 bases: TGTGCCAGCAGTGCCATAACTAGGGGATCCTACAATGAGCAGTTCTTC.

This clone was counted a single time. The chain carries TRBV18 and TRBJ1-5; D gene unclear. The CDR3 totals 14 residues. The V end lost 1 base, the J end lost 8 bases, and 12 bases lay between the germline ends. Germline V gene sequence: CDR1 KGHSH, CDR2 LQKENI. CDR3 protein: CASSPLGGSEPQHF. The CDR3 region has the DNA TGTGCCAGCTCACCACTGGGAGGTTCAGAGCCCCAGCATTTT.

The CDR3 DNA follows: TGTGCCAGCAGCTTGGGGGGATTGGGAGGCGAAAAACTGTTTTTT. Its translation is CASSLGGLGGEKLFF. V and J are TRBV5-4 and TRBJ1-4; D is ambiguous. V was clipped by 0 bases and J by 8 bases, with 14 bases between them. CDR1 and CDR2 (germline): SGHNT, YYREEE (reference sequence). This CDR3 comprises 15 residues.

The rearrangement joins TRBV5-1 to TRBJ2-7; the D gene is possibly TRBD1 (6 bases). V lost 0 bases and J lost 3, with 10 bases in between. This CDR3 spans 14 amino acids. CDR1 is SGHRS, CDR2 YFSETQ, per germline. This CDR3 is CASSLVGGDYEQYF. The CDR3 DNA reads as TGCGCCAGCAGCTTGGTAGGGGGAGACTACGAGCAGTACTTC. Combining the CDR3 with reference TRBV5-1 and TRBJ2-7 gives the whole variable domain KAGVTQTPRYLIKTRGQQVTLSCSPISGHRSVSWYQQTPGQGLQFLFEYFSETQRNKGNFPGRFSGRQFSNSRSEMNVSTLELGDSALYLCASSLVGGDYEQYFGPGTRLTVT.

The gene calls are TRBV7-2 and TRBJ2-1; the match to TRBD2 covers 12 bases. Germline loops: CDR1 SGHTA, CDR2 FQGNSA. The CDR3 covers 15 residues. Germline trimming cut 6 bases from V and 7 bases from J; bases unmatched to any gene: 7. CDR3 in DNA: TGTGCCAGCAGACCCACTAGCGGGAGGATAAATGAGCAGTTCTTC. Encoded protein: CASRPTSGRINEQFF.

The chain combines TRBV7-2 with TRBJ2-7; D uncertain. Germline assignment: CDR1 SGHTA and CDR2 FQGNSA. The CDR3 consists of 14 residues. V was cut by 1 base and J by 6 bases, with 13 bases left in between. The CDR3 protein is CASSLDARVGEQYF. CDR3 coding DNA: TGTGCCAGCAGCTTAGACGCTAGGGTGGGCGAGCAGTACTTC.

The J gene is TRBJ1-2, the V gene TRBV2, with D possibly being TRBD1 (6 bases). This CDR3 is built from 13 residues. Deletions cut 7 bases from V and 0 bases from J, with 9 bases between. CDR1 SNHLY and CDR2 FYNNEI come from the germline V gene. This CDR3 reads CASIQGPNYGYTF. For the CDR3, the DNA is TGTGCCAGCATACAGGGACCTAACTATGGCTACACCTTC.